This TCR beta chain derives from a study of OX40 agonist ivuxolimab in advanced cancers. In terms of the full investigation: Ivuxolimab, which targeted the costimulatory receptor OX40 (CD134), was an agonistic, fully human IgG2 monoclonal antibody. Intravenous ivuxolimab was administered to patients every 2 weeks at six dose levels: 0.01, 0.1, 0.3, 1.5, 3 and 10 mg/kg. Of the approximately 50 dose-escalation patients, hepatocellular carcinoma was present in roughly 19, melanoma in approximately 15, renal cell carcinoma in 9 and head and neck cancer in 9. In the dose-escalation cohort, 82.7% of patients were male, and the mean age was roughly 60 years, with a range of roughly 20 to 80. Prior anti-PD-1, anti-PD-L1 or anti-CTLA-4 therapy was permitted, and checkpoint inhibitors had been received by roughly two fifths of dose-escalation patients. Partial responses occurred in three dose-escalation patients, of whom one had hepatocellular carcinoma and two had cutaneous melanoma. Peripheral TCRbeta sequencing aimed to test whether ivuxolimab altered TCR sequence diversity and caused clonal T-cell expansion. The paper covers the monotherapy dose-escalation part of the phase I ivuxolimab trial, which included N ≈ 50 patients. What the research found in general, with its limitations: In partial responders in the 0.1-3.0 mg/kg groups, normalized peripheral clonal expansion was found to be among the lowest, especially among CD8+ T cells. At doses from 0.1 to 3.0 mg/kg, clonal expansion was seen in both CD4+ and CD8+ blood T cells between baseline and week 6. Which antigens the clonally expanded peripheral T cells were specific for was not determined. After ivuxolimab, expanded clones were on average more numerous among CD8+ T cells than among CD4+ T cells. Low levels of normalized T-cell clonal expansion were also seen in some patients who did not respond.

Concerning this clone: Its cognate antigen has yet to be identified. The input lacks base qualities; no much larger clone sits a single base away.

Genomic DNA was isolated from the sorted cells so that the TCRbeta CDR3 region could be sequenced. TCRbeta CDR3 regions were sequenced using the immunoSEQ Assay. Held by TCRdb, this immuneACCESS table contains in-frame sequences only and omits some clones. Under half of the omission traces to an unresolved V gene where checked; the cause of the rest is unknown. The sample yields tens of thousands of clones; over 85% were counted once. The ten largest account for approximately 0.99% of the sample. V drops 5 bases and J drops 5 bases, leaving 16 bases in between. The CDR3 holds 15 amino acids from the cysteine to the phenylalanine. Only the CDR3 DNA is retained, 45 bases long and in frame from the first base. Via the germline V gene, CDR1 is SGHVS and CDR2 FNYEAQ. Patients with a history of autoimmune disease or receiving systemic immunosuppression were excluded from the trial. Peripheral blood for TCR sequencing was collected from all dose cohorts at baseline, on cycle 4 day 1, and on cycle 7 day 1. The samples were drawn from a first-in-human, open-label, multicenter phase I dose-escalation trial of ivuxolimab. The trial enrolled adults with locally advanced or metastatic head and neck squamous cell, hepatocellular, melanoma or renal cell carcinoma. CD4+ and CD8+ T cells were sorted separately from peripheral blood before TCR sequencing.

This sequence originates from an adult with an advanced solid tumor such as melanoma, head and neck, liver or kidney cancer. This chain joins TRBV7-6 to TRBJ2-1; TRBD1 might be the D gene, on 6 matching bases. Sequenced material: CD4+ or CD8+ T cells sorted from blood, taken in a trial of the OX40 agonist ivuxolimab. The nucleotides are TGTGCCAGCAGCGAACAGTGGACAGAGAACAATGAGCAGTTCTTC. This translates into CASSEQWTENNEQFF.